This TCR beta chain was found in a study of OX40 agonist ivuxolimab in advanced cancers. Across the study: Therapy given before enrollment (anti-PD-1, anti-PD-L1 or anti-CTLA-4) was allowed, and 35% to 45% had some.

Libraries were prepared by immunoSEQ multiplex PCR; TCRdb keeps only in-frame clonotypes and omits some of them. This table has 50,000 or so clones, around 86% appearing once. Trimming took 4 bases from V and 2 from J; bases not matched to a gene: 3. The length of the CDR3 is 15 residues. CDR1 is SGHNT, CDR2 YYREEE, per germline (reference sequence). This chain joins TRBV5-4 and TRBJ2-1; 10 bases agree with TRBD1. The clonotype was recovered from an adult with an advanced solid tumor such as melanoma, head and neck, liver or kidney cancer. This specimen consisted of CD4+ or CD8+ T cells sorted from blood, obtained in a trial of the OX40 agonist ivuxolimab. This chain's CDR3 is CASSAGTGAYNEQFF. In DNA form, the CDR3 reads TGTGCCAGCAGCGCCGGGACAGGGGCCTACAATGAGCAGTTCTTC.